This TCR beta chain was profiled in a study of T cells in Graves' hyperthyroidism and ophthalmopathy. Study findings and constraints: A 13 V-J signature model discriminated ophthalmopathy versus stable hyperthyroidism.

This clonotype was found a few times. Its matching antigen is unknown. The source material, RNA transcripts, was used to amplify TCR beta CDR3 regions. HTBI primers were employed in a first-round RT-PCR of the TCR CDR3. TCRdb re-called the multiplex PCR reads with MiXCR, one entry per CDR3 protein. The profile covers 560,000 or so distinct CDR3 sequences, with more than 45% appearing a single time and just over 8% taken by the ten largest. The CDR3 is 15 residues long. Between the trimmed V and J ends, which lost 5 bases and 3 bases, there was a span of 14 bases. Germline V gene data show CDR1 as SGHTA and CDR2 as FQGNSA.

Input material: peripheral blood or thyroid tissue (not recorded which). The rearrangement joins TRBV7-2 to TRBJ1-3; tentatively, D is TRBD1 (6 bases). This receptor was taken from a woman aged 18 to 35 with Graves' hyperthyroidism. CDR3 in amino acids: CASSEQGLFGNTIYF. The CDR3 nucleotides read TGTGCCAGCAGCGAACAGGGTTTATTTGGAAACACCATATATTTT.